These 31 T cell receptor beta chains were all obtained from the same sample, sequenced in a study of cytomegalovirus exposure and HLA in healthy donors. Vbeta (60) and Jbeta (13) primers were used in the PCR. Generated by immunoSEQ multiplex PCR, the TCRdb table keeps only in-frame clones and is missing some. The data hold over 85,000 clones, with under 80% observed a single time. Sequencing was done on a sample of PBMCs. Receptors originate from a man aged 40-50 years in good health and CMV-seronegative.

CDR3 sequence (DNA): TGCGCCAGCAGCTTGGGGGACATCCATAGCTATGGCTACACCTTC. This codes for CASSLGDIHSYGYTF. This sequence joins TRBV5-1 and TRBJ1-2, with a possible D match to TRBD1 (6 bases). From germline, CDR1 is SGHRS and CDR2 YFSETQ. The CDR3 runs to 15 residues. V was trimmed by 0 bases and J by 4 bases, leaving 13 bases between them.

This clone was found once. The chain couples TRBV5-4 to TRBJ2-1, with TRBD1 identical over 7 bases. The germline V gene has CDR1 SGHNT and CDR2 YYREEE (reference sequence). This CDR3 region has 14 residues. V was pared by 6 bases and J by 1 base, with 4 bases of the junction left unmatched. The CDR3 DNA reads TGTGCCAGCACGCAACAGGGGTCCTACAATGAGCAGTTCTTC. Translation gives CASTQQGSYNEQFF.

The sample holds one count of this clone. The chain couples TRBV18 to TRBJ2-5, with D perhaps TRBD2 (7 bases). Germline CDR1 and CDR2: KGHSH and LQKENI. This CDR3 has 15 amino acids. Trimming pared 2 bases from V and 2 bases from J, leaving 12 bases between. CDR3 sequence: CASSPGRGGQETQYF. CDR3 sequence (DNA): TGTGCCAGCTCACCAGGCAGGGGAGGGCAAGAGACCCAGTACTTC.

This chain links TRBV28 with TRBJ2-3, with TRBD1 identical over 10 bases. V shed 6 bases, J shed 4 bases, and the junction held 1 base outside the gene matches. CDR1 is MDHEN, CDR2 SYDVKM, per germline. This CDR3 has 13 amino acids. CDR3 amino acids: CASRTGGSDTQYF. Written as DNA, the CDR3 is TGTGCCAGCAGGACAGGGGGCTCAGATACGCAGTATTTT.

The chain employs TRBV23-1 and TRBJ1-1; 9 bases map to TRBD1. TRBV23-1 is recorded as an ORF, its role being uncertain. The CDR3 runs to 15 residues. Trimming at V came to 8 bases and at J to 1 base, leaving 8 bases not matched to a gene. The CDR3 region is CASSGQGHWNTEAFF. The CDR3 DNA reads as TGCGCCAGCTCGGGACAGGGCCATTGGAACACTGAAGCTTTCTTT.

The sample holds a few counts of this clone. The chain joins TRBV7-9 to TRBJ1-5; D call uncertain. Trimming removed 5 bases at V and 1 base at J, with 9 bases between. The CDR3 is made up of 14 amino acids. The germline CDR1 and CDR2 sequences are SEHNR and FQNEAQ (reference sequence). The CDR3 DNA sequence: TGTGCCAGCAGCACCCGGGAGAGCAATCAGCCCCAGCATTTT. The encoded protein is CASSTRESNQPQHF.

This rearrangement joins TRBV4-2 to TRBJ2-3; 15 nucleotides match TRBD2. This CDR3 spans 21 amino acids. V gave up 4 bases and J gave up 3 bases; unmatched junction bases: 17. CDR1 is LGHNA and CDR2 is YNFKEQ in the germline V gene. The CDR3 reads CASSPPGDRGTSGGTTDTQYF. CDR3 sequence (DNA): TGTGCCAGCAGCCCACCGGGAGACAGAGGGACTAGCGGGGGGACAACAGATACGCAGTATTTT.

This clone was seen more than once but under ten times. The chain links TRBV4-1 to TRBJ2-5; D perhaps matches TRBD2 (5 bases). Germline values: CDR1 MGHRA, CDR2 YSYEKL. The CDR3 loop spans 15 amino acids. The V end was cut by 0 bases, the J end by 5 bases, with 13 bases between. CDR3 coding DNA: TGCGCCAGCAGCCAAGAGGGAGCCCGGCCGGAGACCCAGTACTTC. Protein sequence: CASSQEGARPETQYF.

This clone appeared once. The V call is TRBV5-4, the J call TRBJ2-7, with D possibly being TRBD2 (6 bases). V was cut by 3 bases and J by 3 bases, with 16 bases left in between. Germline V lookup: CDR1 SGHNT, CDR2 YYREEE (reference sequence). CDR3 size: 15 residues. CDR3 region: CASSSSGLSGYEQYF. CDR3 bases: TGTGCCAGCAGCTCGAGCGGGCTAAGCGGCTACGAGCAGTACTTC.

This chain uses TRBV29-1 with TRBJ1-1; D gene unclear. This CDR3 contains 13 residues. V was pared by 1 base and J by 6 bases, with 12 bases between. The germline V gene encodes CDR1 SQVTM and CDR2 ANQGSEA. The CDR3 DNA reads TGCAGCGTTGAAGTAGGCAGGTCCCCTGAAGCTTTCTTT. Residues: CSVEVGRSPEAFF.

This clone was counted only a few times. The rearrangement links TRBV19 to TRBJ1-5, with 11 bases fitting TRBD1. The trim removed 8 bases at V and 1 base at J, leaving 7 bases unmatched. Per the germline V gene, CDR1 is LNHDA and CDR2 is SQIVND (reference sequence). This CDR3 is 16 amino acids long. CDR3 protein: CASGLGQGASNQPQHF. The CDR3, as DNA: TGTGCCAGTGGATTAGGACAGGGGGCGAGCAATCAGCCCCAGCATTTT.

This clone was counted between two and nine times. The rearrangement links TRBV27 to TRBJ1-2, with D possibly TRBD1 on 6 matching bases. There are 15 residues in the CDR3. V was clipped by 3 bases and J by 4 bases, with 15 bases between them. Germline V gene sequence: CDR1 MNHEY, CDR2 SMNVEV (reference sequence). CDR3 protein: CASSFDRRTVYGYTF. For the CDR3, the DNA is TGTGCCAGCAGTTTCGACCGGCGGACAGTCTATGGCTACACCTTC.

This chain uses TRBV2 with TRBJ2-4; 8 nucleotides line up with TRBD2. The CDR3 extends over 15 amino acids. The germline V gene has CDR1 SNHLY and CDR2 FYNNEI. Trimming at V came to 1 base and at J to 6 bases, leaving 5 bases not matched to a gene. The CDR3 sequence is CASSEDGGGGNIQYF. CDR3 in DNA: TGTGCCAGCAGTGAAGACGGGGGGGGCGGAAACATTCAGTACTTC.

The CDR3 here is CASSLAGSGQPQHF. CDR3 in DNA: TGTGCCAGCAGCTTGGCAGGGTCGGGTCAGCCCCAGCATTTT. The rearrangement joins TRBV5-4 to TRBJ1-5, with a tentative D call TRBD1 (5 bases). CDR3 length equals 14 residues. The germline gives CDR1 SGHNT, CDR2 YYREEE (reference sequence). V lost 0 bases and J lost 6, with 10 bases in between. Together with reference TRBV5-4 and TRBJ1-5, the CDR3 gives the full variable domain: ETGVTQSPTHLIKTRGQQVTLRCSSQSGHNTVSWYQQALGQGPQFIFQYYREEENGRGNFPPRFSGLQFPNYSSELNVNALELDDSALYLCASSLAGSGQPQHFGDGTRLSIL.

The J gene is TRBJ2-3, the V gene TRBV7-2, with D uncertain. Germline CDR1 is SGHTA and CDR2 is FQGNSA. The CDR3 covers 13 residues. V lost 2 bases and J 2 bases, leaving 5 bases between the germline ends. In DNA, the CDR3 is TGTGCCAGCAGCTTATCCTACACAGATACGCAGTATTTT. It is translated as CASSLSYTDTQYF.

CDR3 DNA: TGTGCCAGCAGTTTTATTCTGGACAGGGGGTCTTACAATGAGCAGTTCTTC. It is translated as CASSFILDRGSYNEQFF. The V gene is TRBV28, the J gene TRBJ2-1; 10 bases map to TRBD1. The CDR3 has 17 amino acids. Germline CDR1 is MDHEN and CDR2 is SYDVKM. V dropped 3 bases and J dropped 4; count of bases not matched to a gene: 9.

This chain connects TRBV4-1 to TRBJ1-2, with D uncertain. Looked up from germline, CDR1 is MGHRA and CDR2 is YSYEKL. This CDR3 has 14 residues. V was pared by 4 bases and J by 2 bases, with 11 bases between. This CDR3 is CASSLGRQNYGYTF. The CDR3, as DNA: TGCGCCAGCAGCCTTGGCCGCCAGAACTATGGCTACACCTTC.

The chain employs TRBV25-1 and TRBJ1-1; 11 bases agree with TRBD1. The germline V gene has CDR1 MGHDK and CDR2 SYGVNS. Trimming removed 10 bases from V and 5 bases from J; junction bases left unmatched: 9. This CDR3 has 14 residues. This CDR3 is CATERGTGGTEAFF. CDR3 in DNA: TGTGCCACCGAGAGGGGGACAGGGGGGACTGAAGCTTTCTTT.

The chain carries TRBV4-1 and TRBJ1-2; D possibly corresponds to TRBD1 (5 bases). This CDR3 contains 13 residues. Trimming removed 1 base at V and 6 bases at J, with 9 bases between. Per germline, CDR1 MGHRA and CDR2 YSYEKL. CDR3 protein: CASSQVGGNGYTF. The CDR3 nucleotides are TGCGCCAGCAGCCAAGTGGGGGGAAATGGCTACACCTTC.

V is TRBV10-1 and J is TRBJ1-1; 9 positions match TRBD1. Losses at the gene ends were 0 bases for V and 5 bases for J; bases not matched to a gene: 4. The CDR3 has 15 residues. Germline CDR1 and CDR2: WNHNN and SYGVQD (reference sequence). The CDR3 nucleotides read TGCGCCAGCAGTGAGTCAGGGACAGGGCAAACTGAAGCTTTCTTT. Translating gives CASSESGTGQTEAFF.

The chain recombines TRBV5-5 with TRBJ2-3; 9 bases agree with TRBD2. This CDR3 has 15 amino acids. V lost 5 bases, J lost 1 base, and 5 bases stayed unmatched. The germline CDR1 and CDR2 sequences are SGHKS and YYEKEE (reference sequence). CDR3 sequence: CASRILAGRTDTQYF. The CDR3 nucleotides are TGTGCCAGCAGGATCCTAGCGGGACGCACAGATACGCAGTATTTT.

CDR3 residues: CASRHRDRVRYGYTF. The CDR3 nucleotides read TGTGCCAGCAGGCACCGGGACAGGGTTAGGTATGGCTACACCTTC. J is TRBJ1-2 and V is TRBV28; 9 nucleotides agree with TRBD1. There are 15 residues in the CDR3. Trimming at V came to 6 bases and at J to 5 bases, leaving 10 bases not matched to a gene. Germline lookup yields CDR1 MDHEN and CDR2 SYDVKM.

The chain is built from TRBV18 and TRBJ2-7; no reliable D call. CDR3 length: 13 residues. Trimming shortened V by 1 base and J by 2 bases, and 6 bases separated the two germline ends. In germline, CDR1 is KGHSH, CDR2 LQKENI. The CDR3 region has the DNA TGTGCCAGCTCACCACTGGGCCCCTACGAGCAGTACTTC. Its protein is CASSPLGPYEQYF.

Points on this clone: The junction departs from the called germline gene at one end, perhaps through a read error. The V gene is TRBV7-9, the J gene TRBJ1-6; 8 bases match TRBD1. The length of the CDR3 is 18 residues. Germline V lookup: CDR1 SEHNR, CDR2 FQNEAQ (reference sequence). The DNA for the CDR3 is TGTTCCAGCAGCTTGTCGGGACAGGAGACACTTCGGCCATCACCCCTCCACTTT. Its translation: CSSSLSGQETLRPSPLHF.

CDR3 loop: CASISPLSNEQFF. The CDR3 bases are TGTGCCAGCATTAGTCCTTTGAGCAATGAGCAGTTCTTC. The V call is TRBV27, the J call TRBJ2-1; D is undetermined. Deletions cut 7 bases from V and 6 bases from J, with 13 bases between. The CDR3 sequence is 13 residues long. CDR1 is MNHEY, CDR2 SMNVEV, per germline (reference sequence).

This chain uses TRBV29-1 with TRBJ1-6, with 8 nucleotides matching TRBD1. The CDR3 spans 13 residues. Trimming at V came to 8 bases and at J to 7 bases, leaving 7 bases not matched to a gene. Germline V gives CDR1 SQVTM, CDR2 ANQGSEA. The CDR3 loop is CSYRTGLNSPLHF. CDR3 nucleotide sequence: TGCAGCTACAGGACAGGGTTGAATTCACCCCTCCACTTT.

This clone occurred a few times. The V and J genes are TRBV9 and TRBJ1-1, with unresolved D. The CDR3 contains 14 residues. The V and J ends lost 4 bases and 0 bases respectively, with 10 bases between them. CDR1 and CDR2 (germline): SGDLS, YYNGEE. This CDR3 reads CASSPSSLNTEAFF. In DNA, the CDR3 is TGTGCCAGCAGCCCTTCTTCTTTGAACACTGAAGCTTTCTTT.

The J gene is TRBJ2-1, the V gene TRBV6-5; tentative D call: TRBD1 (5 bases). The CDR3 runs to 14 residues. Trimming removed 5 bases from V and 6 bases from J, with 14 bases in between. The germline V gene has CDR1 MNHEY and CDR2 SVGAGI. This chain's CDR3 is CASSEQAEINEQFF. CDR3 bases: TGTGCCAGCAGTGAACAGGCCGAAATCAATGAGCAGTTCTTC.

The chain carries TRBV4-3 and TRBJ2-1, with TRBD2 matching over 13 bases. This CDR3 comprises 15 residues. CDR1 is LGHNA, CDR2 YSLEER, per germline. V lost 4 bases to trimming and J lost 4 bases; unmatched junction nucleotides: 1. The CDR3: CASSRGLAGYNEQFF. The CDR3 nucleotides read TGCGCCAGCAGCCGGGGACTAGCGGGATACAATGAGCAGTTCTTC.

The V gene is TRBV5-6, the J gene TRBJ2-3, with 9 nucleotides matching TRBD1. In germline, CDR1 is SGHDT, CDR2 YYEEEE. The CDR3 contains 15 residues. The junction had 3 bases not matched to a gene; V was cut back by 4 bases and J by 0 bases. CDR3 loop: CASSVGQGSTDTQYF. The CDR3 DNA sequence: TGTGCCAGCAGCGTTGGACAGGGGAGCACAGATACGCAGTATTTT.

The gene calls are TRBV2 and TRBJ2-1; 7 bases fit TRBD2. CDR3 length equals 17 residues. V shed 0 bases and J 7 bases; nucleotides not matched to a gene: 12. Germline lookup yields CDR1 SNHLY and CDR2 FYNNEI. CDR3 residues: CASSEAWASGTRNEQFF. CDR3 coding DNA: TGTGCCAGCAGTGAAGCGTGGGCTAGCGGCACAAGGAATGAGCAGTTCTTC.